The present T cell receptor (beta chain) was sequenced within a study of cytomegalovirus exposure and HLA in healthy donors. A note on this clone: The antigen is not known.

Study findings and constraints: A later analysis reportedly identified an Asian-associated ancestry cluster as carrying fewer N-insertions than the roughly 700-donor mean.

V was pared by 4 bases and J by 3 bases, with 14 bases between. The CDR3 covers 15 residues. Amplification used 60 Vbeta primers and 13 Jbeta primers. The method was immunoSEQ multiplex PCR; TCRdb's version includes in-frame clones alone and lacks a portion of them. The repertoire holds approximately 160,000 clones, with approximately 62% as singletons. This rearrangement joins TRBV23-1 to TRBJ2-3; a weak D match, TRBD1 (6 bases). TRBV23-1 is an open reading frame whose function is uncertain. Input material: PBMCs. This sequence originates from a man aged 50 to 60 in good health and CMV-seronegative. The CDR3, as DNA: TGCGCCAGCAGTCCCTACCAGGGGAGTACAGATACGCAGTATTTT. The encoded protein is CASSPYQGSTDTQYF.